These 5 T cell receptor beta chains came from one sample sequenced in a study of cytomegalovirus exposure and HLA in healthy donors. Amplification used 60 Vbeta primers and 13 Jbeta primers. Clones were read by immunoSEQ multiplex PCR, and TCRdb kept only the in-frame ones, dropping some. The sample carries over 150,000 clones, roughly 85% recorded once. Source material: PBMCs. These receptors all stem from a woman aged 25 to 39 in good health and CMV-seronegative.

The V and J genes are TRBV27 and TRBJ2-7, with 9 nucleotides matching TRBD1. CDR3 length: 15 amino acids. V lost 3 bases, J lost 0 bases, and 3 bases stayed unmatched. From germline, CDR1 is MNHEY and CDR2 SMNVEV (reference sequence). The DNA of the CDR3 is TGTGCCAGCAGTTTGGGACAGGGACTCTCCTACGAGCAGTACTTC. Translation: CASSLGQGLSYEQYF.

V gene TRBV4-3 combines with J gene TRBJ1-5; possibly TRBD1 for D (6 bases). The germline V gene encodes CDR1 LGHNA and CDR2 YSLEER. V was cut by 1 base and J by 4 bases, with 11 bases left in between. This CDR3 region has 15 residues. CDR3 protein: CASSQVRQGNQPQHF. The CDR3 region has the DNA TGCGCCAGCAGCCAAGTCCGGCAGGGGAATCAGCCCCAGCATTTT.

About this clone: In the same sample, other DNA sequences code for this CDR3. The DNA of the CDR3 is TGTGCCTGGGGTAGAGGGACAGGAGTTAATGAGCAGTTCTTC. Encoded protein: CAWGRGTGVNEQFF. The chain has TRBV30 and TRBJ2-1, with TRBD1 matching over 8 bases. There are 14 residues in the CDR3. The V and J ends lost 5 bases and 7 bases, in that order; junction bases with no gene match: 10. Germline assignment: CDR1 GTSNPN and CDR2 SVGIG (reference sequence).

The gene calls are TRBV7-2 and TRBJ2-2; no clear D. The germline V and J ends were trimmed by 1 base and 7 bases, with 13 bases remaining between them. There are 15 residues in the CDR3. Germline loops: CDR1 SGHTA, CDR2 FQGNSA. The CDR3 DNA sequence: TGTGCCAGCAGCTTAGGCTCGAGTCGGTTCGGGGAGCTGTTTTTT. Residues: CASSLGSSRFGELFF.

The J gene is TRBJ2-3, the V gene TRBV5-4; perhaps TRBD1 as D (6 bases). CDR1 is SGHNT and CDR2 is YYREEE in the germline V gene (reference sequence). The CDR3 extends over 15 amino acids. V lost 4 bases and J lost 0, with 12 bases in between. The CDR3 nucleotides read TGTGCCAGCAGCCCTGGGACATTTAGCACAGATACGCAGTATTTT. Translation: CASSPGTFSTDTQYF.